The clone carrying this T cell receptor (beta chain) has just a few counts. This entry is derived from a study of T cells of healthy individuals. Using its own MiXCR run on the 5' RACE reads, TCRdb lists one record per CDR3 protein. The data contain fewer than 70,000 distinct CDR3 sequences, about 14% of them singletons. The CDR3 has 15 amino acids. The germline gives CDR1 LGHNA, CDR2 YNFKEQ. Trimming took off 0 bases at V and 2 bases at J, with 9 bases between the two ends. The TCR was taken from a human donor in good health. The rearrangement uses TRBV4-2 and TRBJ2-3; maybe TRBD1 (6 bases). The CDR3 nucleotides are TGTGCCAGCAGCCAAGAAGGACAGAACACAGATACGCAGTATTTT. This encodes CASSQEGQNTDTQYF.